The next 3 T cell receptor beta chains were all read from a single sample in a study of T cells in Graves' hyperthyroidism and ophthalmopathy. The TCR beta CDR3 regions underwent amplification using RNA transcripts as the source. In the first-round RT-PCR of the TCR CDR3, the HTBI primer set was used. TCRdb re-analysed the multiplex PCR reads in MiXCR, keeping a single row per CDR3 protein. Among about 520,000 distinct CDR3 sequences listed, approximately 25% were seen once. Source material: blood. These receptor sequences come from a woman under 40 with Graves' ophthalmopathy.

In its sample, this clonotype was seen many times. This chain links TRBV28 with TRBJ2-7; 7 bases line up with TRBD2. CDR1 and CDR2 (germline): MDHEN, SYDVKM. CDR3 length: 14 amino acids. V gave up 2 bases and J gave up 1 base; unmatched junction bases: 2. CDR3 residues: CASSLGEGSYEQYF. The CDR3 nucleotides read TGTGCCAGCAGTTTAGGGGAGGGGTCCTACGAGCAGTACTTC.

This clonotype has at least ten counts. The gene calls are TRBV20-1 and TRBJ1-2, with 12 bases aligning to TRBD1. V lost 1 base, J lost 8 bases, and 11 bases stayed unmatched. There are 16 residues in the CDR3. CDR1 is DFQATT, CDR2 SNEGSKA, per germline (reference sequence). The CDR3 DNA sequence: TGCAGTGCTAGAGGGTATCCAAGGGACAGGGGGCTAGGCTACACCTTC. As protein: CSARGYPRDRGLGYTF.

This rearrangement joins TRBV10-3 to TRBJ2-7, with 9 bases aligning to TRBD1. With V trimmed by 6 bases and J by 0 bases, 3 bases remained unmatched. This CDR3 is 14 amino acids long. Germline CDR1 is ENHRY and CDR2 is SYGVKD. The CDR3 DNA sequence: TGTGCCATCAGGAGGGACAGGGTCTCCTACGAGCAGTACTTC. Translation gives CAIRRDRVSYEQYF.